This record covers a single TCR beta chain. The data were obtained in a study of blood T cell repertoires in COVID-19. Generated by immunoSEQ multiplex PCR, the TCRdb table keeps only in-frame clones and is missing some. The sample carries 65,000 to 80,000 clones, 82% recorded once. Material: peripheral blood. This clonotype originated in a human donor in a cohort sampled during active COVID-19.

DNA of the CDR3: TGTGCCAGCAGTTACGACAGGGACCTCATGAACACTGAAGCTTTCTTT. This codes for CASSYDRDLMNTEAFF. The chain joins TRBV6-5 to TRBJ1-1, with TRBD1 matching 7 bases. The germline gives CDR1 MNHEY, CDR2 SVGAGI. The CDR3 has 16 residues. V lost 2 bases, J lost 0 bases, and 6 bases stayed unmatched.